The next 6 T cell receptor beta chains were all read from a single sample in a study of cytomegalovirus exposure and HLA in healthy donors (dated by TCRdb to 2016 to 2017). To prepare the library, the immunoSEQ multiplex PCR assay was applied. A mixture of 60 forward primers for TCR Vbeta segments and 13 reverse primers for TCR Jbeta segments was used in the multiplex PCR. Imported from immuneACCESS, the table was reduced by TCRdb to in-frame sequences with V and J called. These copies leave out some clones; in studies compared against another copy, an unresolved V gene accounts for under half, and the cause of the remainder is not known. This sample gives approximately 130,000 clones in total; 75% of them show up just once. The ten largest clonotypes hold nearly 3% of the sample. The specimen was PBMCs. The source of these receptors is a woman aged 40 to 50 in good health and CMV-seropositive.

This chain joins TRBV19 and TRBJ1-6, with 8 bases fitting TRBD1. The CDR3 has 19 residues. The germline V gene encodes CDR1 LNHDA and CDR2 SQIVND (reference sequence). Germline trimming cut 7 bases from V and 0 bases from J; bases unmatched to any gene: 14. The CDR3 spells CASTTFGQGSVSYNSPLHF. As DNA, the CDR3 is TGTGCCAGTACCACCTTCGGACAGGGTTCTGTCTCCTATAATTCACCCCTCCACTTT.

The rearrangement uses TRBV9 and TRBJ1-2, with D uncertain. This CDR3 region has 15 residues. Per germline, CDR1 SGDLS and CDR2 YYNGEE. The V and J ends lost 0 bases and 2 bases respectively, with 11 bases between them. This chain's CDR3 is CASSVVGGPNYGYTF. The CDR3 DNA sequence: TGTGCCAGCAGCGTAGTTGGCGGCCCGAACTATGGCTACACCTTC.

The genes are TRBV9 and TRBJ2-1; the match to TRBD1 covers 8 bases. This CDR3 has 15 residues. After removal of 4 bases from V and 10 bases from J, the junction contained 13 bases not matched to a gene. In germline, CDR1 is SGDLS, CDR2 YYNGEE. This chain's CDR3 is CASSLFGQGFEEQFF. Written as DNA, the CDR3 is TGTGCCAGCAGCCTTTTCGGACAGGGCTTTGAAGAGCAGTTCTTC.

The J gene is TRBJ2-7, the V gene TRBV5-4; the match to TRBD1 covers 10 bases. The CDR3 loop spans 15 amino acids. J lost 3 bases, V lost 4 bases, and 7 bases had no gene match. Germline V lookup: CDR1 SGHNT, CDR2 YYREEE (reference sequence). The CDR3: CASSPGTGDNYEQYF. In DNA form, the CDR3 reads TGTGCCAGCAGCCCCGGGACAGGGGATAACTACGAGCAGTACTTC.

As to this clone: The identical CDR3 is also encoded by other nucleotide sequences in the sample. The V and J genes are TRBV5-1 and TRBJ2-7; 7 positions agree with TRBD1. The CDR3 spans 12 residues. The germline CDR1 and CDR2 sequences are SGHRS and YFSETQ. The junction had 1 base not matched to a gene; V was cut back by 4 bases and J by 3 bases. CDR3 sequence: CASSRDSYEQYF. The CDR3, as DNA: TGCGCCAGCAGCCGGGACAGCTACGAGCAGTACTTC.

V gene TRBV9 combines with J gene TRBJ2-5, with D possibly TRBD2 on 6 matching bases. Germline V lookup: CDR1 SGDLS, CDR2 YYNGEE. Trimming took 4 bases from V and 7 from J, leaving 14 bases between them. The CDR3 totals 13 residues. The CDR3 reads CASSSTSAGTQYF. The CDR3 region has the DNA TGTGCCAGCAGCTCGACTAGTGCCGGGACCCAGTACTTC.